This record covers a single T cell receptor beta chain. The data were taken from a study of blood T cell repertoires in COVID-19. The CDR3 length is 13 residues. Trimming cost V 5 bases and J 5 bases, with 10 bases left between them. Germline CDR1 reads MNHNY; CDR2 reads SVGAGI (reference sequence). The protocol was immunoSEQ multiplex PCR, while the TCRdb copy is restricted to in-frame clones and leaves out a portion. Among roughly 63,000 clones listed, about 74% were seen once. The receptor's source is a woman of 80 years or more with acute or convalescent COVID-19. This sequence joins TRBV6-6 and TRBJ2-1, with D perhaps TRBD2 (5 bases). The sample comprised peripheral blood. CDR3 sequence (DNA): TGTGCCAGCAGTAACGGAGGCGACAATGAGCAGTTCTTC. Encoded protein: CASSNGGDNEQFF.